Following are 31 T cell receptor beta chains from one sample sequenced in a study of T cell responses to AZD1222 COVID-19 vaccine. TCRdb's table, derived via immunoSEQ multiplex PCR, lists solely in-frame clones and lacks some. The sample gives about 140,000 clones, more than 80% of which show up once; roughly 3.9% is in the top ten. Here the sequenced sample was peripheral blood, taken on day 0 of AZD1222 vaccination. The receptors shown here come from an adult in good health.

CDR3 residues: CASSPFGVSEAFF. The DNA of the CDR3 is TGTGCCAGCAGTCCGTTCGGGGTGAGTGAAGCTTTCTTT. This chain links TRBV12-3 or TRBV12-4 with TRBJ1-1; D unclear. The CDR3 has 13 amino acids. V was clipped by 5 bases and J by 7 bases, with 14 bases between them.

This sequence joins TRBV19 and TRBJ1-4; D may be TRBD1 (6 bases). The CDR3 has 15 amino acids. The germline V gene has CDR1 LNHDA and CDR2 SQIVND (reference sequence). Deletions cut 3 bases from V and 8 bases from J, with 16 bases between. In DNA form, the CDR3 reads TGTGCCAGTAGTATTGGTGGGGGCCGGGGGGAAAAACTGTTTTTT. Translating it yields CASSIGGGRGEKLFF.

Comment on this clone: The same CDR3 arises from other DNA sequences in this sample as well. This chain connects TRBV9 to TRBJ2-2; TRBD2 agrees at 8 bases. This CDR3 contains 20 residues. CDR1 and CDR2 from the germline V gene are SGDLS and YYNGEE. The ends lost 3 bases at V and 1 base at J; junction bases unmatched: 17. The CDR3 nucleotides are TGTGCCAGCAGCGAAAGGGCGGGGGGCGAGAGACGACGGAACACCGGGGAGCTGTTTTTT. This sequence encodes CASSERAGGERRRNTGELFF.

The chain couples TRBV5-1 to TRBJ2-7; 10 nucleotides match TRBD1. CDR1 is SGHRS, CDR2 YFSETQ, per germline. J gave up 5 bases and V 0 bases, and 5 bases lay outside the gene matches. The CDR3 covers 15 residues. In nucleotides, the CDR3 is TGCGCCAGCAGCTTGGTAGGGGGGACAGGGGACGAGCAGTACTTC. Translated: CASSLVGGTGDEQYF.

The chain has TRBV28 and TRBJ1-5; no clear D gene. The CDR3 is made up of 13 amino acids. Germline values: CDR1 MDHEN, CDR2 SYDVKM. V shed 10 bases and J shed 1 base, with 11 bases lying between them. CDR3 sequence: CANSLNSNQPQHF. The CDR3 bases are TGTGCCAACAGCTTAAACAGCAATCAGCCCCAGCATTTT.

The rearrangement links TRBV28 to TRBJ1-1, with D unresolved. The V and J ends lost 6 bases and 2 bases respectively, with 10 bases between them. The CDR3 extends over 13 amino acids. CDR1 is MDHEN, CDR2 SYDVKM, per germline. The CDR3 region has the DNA TGTGCCAGCAGACCCCGGGCCAACACTGAAGCTTTCTTT. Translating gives CASRPRANTEAFF.

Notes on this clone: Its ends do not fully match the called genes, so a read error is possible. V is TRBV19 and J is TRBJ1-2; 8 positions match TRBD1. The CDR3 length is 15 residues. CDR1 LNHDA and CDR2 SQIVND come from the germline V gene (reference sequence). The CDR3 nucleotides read TGTGCCAGCAGTATGGGGGGACAGGATCTCTATGGCTACACCTTC. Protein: CASSMGGQDLYGYTF.

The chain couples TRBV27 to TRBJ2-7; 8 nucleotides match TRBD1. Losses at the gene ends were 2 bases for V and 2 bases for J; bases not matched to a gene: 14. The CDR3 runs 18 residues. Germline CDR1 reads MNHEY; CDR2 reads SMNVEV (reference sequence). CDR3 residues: CASSLRPSPGGSTYEQYF. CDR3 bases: TGTGCCAGCAGTTTACGGCCATCTCCAGGGGGCAGTACCTACGAGCAGTACTTC.

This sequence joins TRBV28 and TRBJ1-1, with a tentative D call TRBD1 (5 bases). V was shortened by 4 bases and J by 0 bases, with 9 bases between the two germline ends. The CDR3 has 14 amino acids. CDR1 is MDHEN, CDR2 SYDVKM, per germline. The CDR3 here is CASSSLDMNTEAFF. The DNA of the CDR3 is TGTGCCAGCAGTTCCCTGGACATGAACACTGAAGCTTTCTTT.

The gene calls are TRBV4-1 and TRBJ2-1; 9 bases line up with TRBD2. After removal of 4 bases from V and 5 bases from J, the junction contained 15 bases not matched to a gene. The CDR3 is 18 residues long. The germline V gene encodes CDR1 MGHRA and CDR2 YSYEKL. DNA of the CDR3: TGCGCCAGCAGCCCGAGTGGGACTAGCTCCCCCTTCCACAATGAGCAGTTCTTC. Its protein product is CASSPSGTSSPFHNEQFF.

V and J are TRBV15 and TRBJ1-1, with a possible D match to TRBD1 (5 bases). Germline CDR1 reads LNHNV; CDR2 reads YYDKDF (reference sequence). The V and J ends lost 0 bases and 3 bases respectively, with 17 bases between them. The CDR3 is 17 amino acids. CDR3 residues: CATSRDPGLRVDTEAFF. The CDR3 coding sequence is TGTGCCACCAGCAGAGATCCAGGGTTGCGTGTGGACACTGAAGCTTTCTTT.

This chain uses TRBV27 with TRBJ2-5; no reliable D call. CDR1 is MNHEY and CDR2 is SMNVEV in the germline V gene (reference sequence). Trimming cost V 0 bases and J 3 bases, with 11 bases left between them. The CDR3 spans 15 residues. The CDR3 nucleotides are TGTGCCAGCAGTTTATCTCCATCCACAGAAGAGACCCAGTACTTC. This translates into CASSLSPSTEETQYF.

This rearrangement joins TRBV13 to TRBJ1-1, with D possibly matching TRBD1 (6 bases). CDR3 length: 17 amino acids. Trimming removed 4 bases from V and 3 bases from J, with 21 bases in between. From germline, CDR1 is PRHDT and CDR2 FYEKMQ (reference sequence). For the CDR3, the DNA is TGTGCCAGCAGCTCTGAGGCGGGCAGGGCAGGGGACACTGAAGCTTTCTTT. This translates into CASSSEAGRAGDTEAFF.

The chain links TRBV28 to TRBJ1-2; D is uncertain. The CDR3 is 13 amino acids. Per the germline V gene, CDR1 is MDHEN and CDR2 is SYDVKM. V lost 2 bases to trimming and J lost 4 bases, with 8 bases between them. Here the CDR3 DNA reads TGTGCCAGCAGTTTAGACGGCAGCTATGGCTACACCTTC. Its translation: CASSLDGSYGYTF.

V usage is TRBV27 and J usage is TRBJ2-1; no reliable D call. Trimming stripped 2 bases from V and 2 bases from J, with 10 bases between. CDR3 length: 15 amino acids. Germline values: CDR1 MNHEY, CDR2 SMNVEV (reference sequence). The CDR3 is CASSLQSQAYNEQFF. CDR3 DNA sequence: TGTGCCAGCAGTTTACAAAGTCAAGCCTACAATGAGCAGTTCTTC.

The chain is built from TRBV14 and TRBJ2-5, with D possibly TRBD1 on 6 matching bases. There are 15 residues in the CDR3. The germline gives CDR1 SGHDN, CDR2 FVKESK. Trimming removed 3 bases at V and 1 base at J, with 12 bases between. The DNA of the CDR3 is TGTGCCAGCAGCCAGTTCCGGACAGCCCAAGAGACCCAGTACTTC. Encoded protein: CASSQFRTAQETQYF.

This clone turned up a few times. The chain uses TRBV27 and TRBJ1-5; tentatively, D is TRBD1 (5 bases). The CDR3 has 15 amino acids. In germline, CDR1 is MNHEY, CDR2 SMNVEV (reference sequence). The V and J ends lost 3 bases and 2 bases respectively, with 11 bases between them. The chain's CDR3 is CASSFRRVGNQPQHF. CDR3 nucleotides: TGTGCCAGCAGTTTTCGCAGGGTTGGCAATCAGCCCCAGCATTTT.

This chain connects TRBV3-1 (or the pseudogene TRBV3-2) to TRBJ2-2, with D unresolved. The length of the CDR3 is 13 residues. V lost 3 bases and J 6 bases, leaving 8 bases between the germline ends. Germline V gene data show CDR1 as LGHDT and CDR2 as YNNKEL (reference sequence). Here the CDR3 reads CASSQGTAGELFF. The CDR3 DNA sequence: TGTGCCAGCAGCCAGGGAACGGCCGGGGAGCTGTTTTTT.

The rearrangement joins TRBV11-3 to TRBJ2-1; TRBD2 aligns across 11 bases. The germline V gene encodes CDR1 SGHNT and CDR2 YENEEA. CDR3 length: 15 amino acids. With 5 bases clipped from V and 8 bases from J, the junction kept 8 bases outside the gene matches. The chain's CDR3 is CASSLGTSGVDEQFF. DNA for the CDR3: TGTGCCAGCAGCCTCGGGACTAGCGGCGTGGATGAGCAGTTCTTC.

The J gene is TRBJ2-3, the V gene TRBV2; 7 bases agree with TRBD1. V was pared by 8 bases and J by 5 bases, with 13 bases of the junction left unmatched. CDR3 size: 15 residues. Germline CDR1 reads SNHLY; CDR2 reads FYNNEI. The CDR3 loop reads CASERGPSPIDTQYF. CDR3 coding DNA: TGTGCCAGCGAGAGGGGGCCATCACCGATAGATACGCAGTATTTT.

The chain's CDR3 is CASSFPAGTDTQYF. Here the CDR3 DNA reads TGTGCCAGCAGTTTTCCAGCAGGTACAGATACGCAGTATTTT. The V and J genes are TRBV28 and TRBJ2-3; D call uncertain. Trimming removed 3 bases from V and 3 bases from J, with 10 bases in between. Germline values: CDR1 MDHEN, CDR2 SYDVKM. The CDR3 has 14 residues.

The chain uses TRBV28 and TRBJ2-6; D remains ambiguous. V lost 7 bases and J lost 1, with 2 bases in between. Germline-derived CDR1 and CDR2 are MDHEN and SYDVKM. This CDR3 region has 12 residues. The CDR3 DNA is TGTGCCAGCAAATCTGGGGCCAACGTCCTGACTTTC. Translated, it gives CASKSGANVLTF.

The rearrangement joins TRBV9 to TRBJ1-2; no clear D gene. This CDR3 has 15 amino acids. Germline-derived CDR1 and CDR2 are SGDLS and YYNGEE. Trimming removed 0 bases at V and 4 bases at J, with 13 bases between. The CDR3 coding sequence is TGTGCCAGCAGCGTAGATCACAGTCTTTCCTATGGCTACACCTTC. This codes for CASSVDHSLSYGYTF.

The CDR3 nucleotides are TGCGCCAGCAGCTTGGGTGTGGGGAACACCGGGGAGCTGTTTTTT. Amino acid sequence: CASSLGVGNTGELFF. The V call is TRBV5-1, the J call TRBJ2-2, with D unclear. V was clipped by 0 bases and J by 1 base, with 7 bases between them. CDR1 is SGHRS and CDR2 is YFSETQ in the germline V gene. This CDR3 is 15 amino acids long.

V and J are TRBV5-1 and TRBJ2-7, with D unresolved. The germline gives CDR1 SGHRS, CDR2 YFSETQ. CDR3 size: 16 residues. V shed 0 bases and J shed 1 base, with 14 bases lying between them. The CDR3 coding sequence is TGCGCCAGCAGCTTGGGAGTAGGGTCGTGGTCCTACGAGCAGTACTTC. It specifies CASSLGVGSWSYEQYF.

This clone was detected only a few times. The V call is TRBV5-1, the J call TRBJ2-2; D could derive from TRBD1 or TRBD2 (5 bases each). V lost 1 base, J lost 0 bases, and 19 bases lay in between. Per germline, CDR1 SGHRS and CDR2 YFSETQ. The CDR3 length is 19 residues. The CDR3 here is CASSLLGVGATSNTGELFF. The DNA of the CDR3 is TGCGCCAGCAGCTTGTTGGGGGTGGGCGCTACCTCGAACACCGGGGAGCTGTTTTTT.

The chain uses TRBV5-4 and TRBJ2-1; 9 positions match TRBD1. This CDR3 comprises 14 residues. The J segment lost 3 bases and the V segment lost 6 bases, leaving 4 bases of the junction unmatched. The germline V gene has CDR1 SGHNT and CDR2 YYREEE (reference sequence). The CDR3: CASNRGQGYNEQFF. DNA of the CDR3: TGTGCCAGCAACCGGGGACAGGGCTACAATGAGCAGTTCTTC.

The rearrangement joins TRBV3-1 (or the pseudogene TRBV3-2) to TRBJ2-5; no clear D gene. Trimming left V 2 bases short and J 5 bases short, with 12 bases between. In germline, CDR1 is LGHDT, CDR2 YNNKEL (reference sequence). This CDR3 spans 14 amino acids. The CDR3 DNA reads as TGTGCCAGCAGCCAACCAGCGCCCCGCGAGACCCAGTACTTC. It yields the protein CASSQPAPRETQYF.

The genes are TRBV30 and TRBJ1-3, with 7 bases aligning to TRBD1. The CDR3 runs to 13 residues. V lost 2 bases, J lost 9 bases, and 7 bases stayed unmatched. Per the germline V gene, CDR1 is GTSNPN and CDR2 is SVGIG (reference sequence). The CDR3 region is CAWSRRQGTTIYF. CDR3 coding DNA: TGTGCCTGGAGTAGAAGACAGGGCACCACCATATATTTT.

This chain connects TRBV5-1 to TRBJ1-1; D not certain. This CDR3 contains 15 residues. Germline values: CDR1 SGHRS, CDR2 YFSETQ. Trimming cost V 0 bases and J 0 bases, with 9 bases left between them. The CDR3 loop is CASSLEVRLNTEAFF. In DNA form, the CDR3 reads TGCGCCAGCAGCTTGGAGGTCAGATTGAACACTGAAGCTTTCTTT.

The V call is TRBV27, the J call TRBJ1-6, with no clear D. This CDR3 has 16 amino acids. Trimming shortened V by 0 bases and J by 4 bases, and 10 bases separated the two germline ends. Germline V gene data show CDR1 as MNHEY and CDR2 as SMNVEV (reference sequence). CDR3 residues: CASSLSSGSYNSPLHF. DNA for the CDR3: TGTGCCAGCAGTTTATCGTCTGGATCGTATAATTCACCCCTCCACTTT.